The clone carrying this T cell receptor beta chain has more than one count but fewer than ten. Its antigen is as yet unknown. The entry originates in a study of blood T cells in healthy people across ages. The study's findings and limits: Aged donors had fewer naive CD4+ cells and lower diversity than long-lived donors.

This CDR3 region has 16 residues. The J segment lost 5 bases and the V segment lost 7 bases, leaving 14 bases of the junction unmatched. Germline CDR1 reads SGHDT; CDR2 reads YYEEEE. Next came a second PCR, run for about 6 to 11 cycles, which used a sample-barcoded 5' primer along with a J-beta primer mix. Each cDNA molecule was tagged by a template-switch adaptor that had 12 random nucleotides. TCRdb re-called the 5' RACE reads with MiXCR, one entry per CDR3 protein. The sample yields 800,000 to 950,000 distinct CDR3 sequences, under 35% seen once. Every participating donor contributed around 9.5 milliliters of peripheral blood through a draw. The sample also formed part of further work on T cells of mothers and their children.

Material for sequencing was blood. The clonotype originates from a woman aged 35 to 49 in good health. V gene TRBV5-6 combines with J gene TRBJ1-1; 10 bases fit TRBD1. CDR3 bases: TGTGCCAGCTGCGACTTCGCGACAGGGGGCAGGACTGAAGCTTTCTTT. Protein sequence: CASCDFATGGRTEAFF. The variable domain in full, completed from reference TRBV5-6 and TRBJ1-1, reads DAGVTQSPTHLIKTRGQQVTLRCSPKSGHDTVSWYQQALGQGPQFIFQYYEEEERQRGNFPDRFSGHQFPNYSSELNVNALLLGDSALYLCASCDFATGGRTEAFFGQGTRLTVV.